This T cell receptor (beta chain) was obtained from a study of T-cell memory formation after mild COVID-19. The V gene lost 7 bases and the J gene lost 3 bases, with 19 bases spanning the gap. Germline loops: CDR1 SNHLY, CDR2 FYNNEI. The CDR3 spans 16 residues. Regarding the study as a whole: Some responding clones appeared in pre-infection memory, suggesting cross-reactive memory joined. Among clones peaking at day 37 in the second wave, SARS-CoV-2 specificity remained unconfirmed.

As concerns this clonotype: Its cognate antigen is unknown.

Via MiXCR, TCRdb re-called the 5' RACE reads, giving one row per CDR3 protein. This sample carries 350,000 to 450,000 distinct CDR3 sequences, around 20% of them seen once, and the ten largest clones take around 9.2%. The receptor was derived from an adult woman who had mild COVID-19 (a few samples of this study predate the infection). Cell type and time point are not known. V gene TRBV2 combines with J gene TRBJ1-5; a possible D gene is TRBD1 (5 bases). Sample: PBMCs or a T cell subset sorted from them (not recorded which). CDR3 residues: CASTPITKGHNQPQHF. DNA of the CDR3: TGTGCCAGCACACCCATTACCAAGGGGCACAATCAGCCCCAGCATTTT.